The 2 T cell receptor beta chains below were found in one sample sequenced in a study of identical twins. TCRdb re-derived calls from the 5' RACE reads in MiXCR, one entry per CDR3 protein. The table records 700,000 to 950,000 distinct CDR3 sequences, over 9% of them present only once. This same sample was also taken into another study, of yellow fever vaccine responses in identical twins.

Sequenced: PBMCs. The receptors derive from a woman aged 18-29 years in good health.

This clonotype has just a few counts. The V gene is TRBV7-7, the J gene TRBJ2-1, with 12 bases that match TRBD2. Germline V gives CDR1 SSHAT, CDR2 FNYEAQ (reference sequence). CDR3 size: 18 residues. J lost 2 bases, V lost 2 bases, and 7 bases had no gene match. This chain's CDR3 is CASSLRASGGATYNEQFF. The CDR3 DNA sequence: TGTGCCAGCAGCTTACGGGCTAGCGGGGGGGCCACCTACAATGAGCAGTTCTTC.

In its sample, this clonotype was seen a few times. V and J are TRBV7-8 and TRBJ2-7; 7 bases line up with TRBD2. V shed 0 bases and J 2 bases; nucleotides not matched to a gene: 4. The germline V gene encodes CDR1 SGHVS and CDR2 FQNEAQ. This CDR3 spans 15 amino acids. The CDR3 sequence is CASSLAPSGTYEQYV. CDR3 DNA: TGTGCCAGCAGCTTAGCGCCTAGCGGTACCTACGAGCAGTACGTC.